This is a list of T cell receptor beta chains from one sample in a study of prognosis after radiotherapy for stage I lung cancer. TCRdb called the multiplex PCR reads again in MiXCR, with one record for every CDR3 protein. The sample yields nearly 20,000 distinct CDR3 sequences, about a quarter seen once. This sample comprised PBMCs, obtained before or after stereotactic body radiation therapy (not recorded which). These receptor sequences come from a donor aged 50 or older with non-small cell lung cancer. Both conserved end residues are part of each CDR3. D genes are given only for firm matches. Size values are once, few and many counts, or a class for expanded clones, and some rows have none.

d_call | j_call | clone_size | v_call | cdr3_aa | cdr3_nt
. | TRBJ2-2 | . | TRBV30 | CAWGLTWGSGELFF | TGTGCCTGGGGCTTGACATGGGGTTCCGGGGAGCTGTTTTTT
. | TRBJ1-1 | many | TRBV18 | CASSPPGGTAFF | TGTGCCAGCTCACCACCTGGGGGAACGGCTTTCTTT
. | TRBJ2-2 | many | TRBV5-1 | CASSLTDSRGGELFF | TGCGCCAGCAGCCTCACAGACTCCCGCGGCGGGGAGCTGTTTTTT
. | TRBJ1-1 | many | TRBV20-1 | CSAVRFGTLSTEAFF | TGCAGTGCCGTCAGATTTGGGACCCTGAGCACTGAAGCTTTCTTT
TRBD2 | TRBJ2-7 | many | TRBV18 | CASSPPAGGQGEQYF | TGTGCCAGCTCACCACCGGCGGGAGGGCAGGGGGAGCAGTACTTC
. | TRBJ2-1 | once | TRBV27 | CASSSRGEQFF | TGTGCCAGTAGTTCGAGAGGGGAGCAGTTCTTC
TRBD2 | TRBJ2-1 | many | TRBV5-1 | CASSRREGLVEQFF | TGCGCCAGCAGCAGACGGGAGGGCCTGGTTGAGCAGTTCTTC
. | TRBJ2-1 | many | TRBV11-2 | CASSLRGPSYNEQFF | TGTGCCAGCAGCTTGCGGGGACCGTCCTACAATGAGCAGTTCTTC
. | TRBJ1-4 | many | TRBV20-1 | CSARDERKLFF | TGCAGTGCTAGAGATGAAAGAAAACTGTTTTTT
. | TRBJ1-1 | many | TRBV6-1 | CASSEGVEGIASEAFF | TGTGCCAGCAGTGAAGGGGTGGAGGGCATCGCTTCTGAAGCTTTCTTT
. | TRBJ2-2 | . | TRBV25-1 | CASSTGGGLVTGELFF | TGTGCCAGTAGCACCGGTGGCGGACTCGTGACCGGGGAGCTGTTTTTT
. | TRBJ2-5 | . | TRBV6-1 | CASSLGVCRETQYF | TGTGCCAGCAGTCTTGGGGTGTGTCGAGAGACCCAGTACTTC
. | TRBJ2-2 | . | TRBV11-2 | CASSLRGQNTGELFF | TGTGCCAGCAGCTTACGGGGTCAGAACACCGGGGAGCTGTTTTTT
TRBD2 | TRBJ2-3 | many | TRBV5-6 | CASSFDGRATDTQYF | TGTGCCAGCAGCTTTGACGGGAGGGCCACAGATACGCAGTATTTT
. | TRBJ2-1 | . | TRBV7-9 | CASSLCGIRNNEQFF | TGTGCCAGCAGCTTATGCGGGATTAGGAACAATGAGCAGTTCTTC
TRBD2 | TRBJ2-2 | many | TRBV9 | CASSPRGSGTSGTGELFF | TGTGCCAGCAGCCCCCGCGGGTCCGGGACTAGCGGAACCGGGGAGCTGTTTTTT
TRBD2 | TRBJ2-1 | . | TRBV11-2 | CASSSGAGAINEQFF | TGTGCCAGCAGCTCAGGTGCGGGAGCTATCAATGAGCAGTTCTTC
TRBD2 | TRBJ2-5 | many | TRBV7-2 | CASRPTSGSETQYF | TGTGCCAGCAGACCGACTAGCGGGTCGGAGACCCAGTACTTC
TRBD1 | TRBJ2-5 | many | TRBV20-1 | CSASTGGTETQYF | TGCAGTGCTAGTACAGGGGGGACAGAGACCCAGTACTTC
. | TRBJ2-5 | many | TRBV5-4 | CASSLRDIKTQYF | TGTGCCAGCAGCTTGAGGGACATAAAGACCCAGTACTTC
. | TRBJ2-7 | . | TRBV7-2 | CASSLPSRTYEQYF | TGTGCCAGCAGCTTACCTTCACGGACCTACGAGCAGTACTTC
. | TRBJ2-1 | . | TRBV4-3 | CASQDLNNEQFF | TGCGCCAGCCAAGATTTGAACAATGAGCAGTTCTTC
. | TRBJ1-1 | many | TRBV14 | CASSQGRHRNTEAFF | TGTGCCAGCAGCCAAGGACGACACCGGAACACTGAAGCTTTCTTT